Listed below are T cell receptor beta chains from one sample, sequenced in a study of T cell repertoires in cytomegalovirus infection. Their antigen targets remain unknown. TCRdb re-analysed the reads in MiXCR, keeping a single row per CDR3 protein. The sample includes about a million distinct CDR3 sequences, 30% to 40% seen only once; the top ten take roughly 13%. The sample was cultured CD8+ T cells from PBMCs, taken from culture after CMV antigen stimulation. Every receptor here comes from a human donor in good health (CMV status not recorded). Some clones in this sample may be carry-over from other donors' samples. Each CDR3 is given with its conserved first and last residue. D genes are given only for firm matches. Clone size is shown for a subset of rows, as once, few, many or a class of expanded clone.

V: TRBV12-3/TRBV12-4; size: -; J: TRBJ2-4; D: -; CDR3: CASSPGGGGNIQYF; DNA: TGTGCCAGCAGTCCCGGAGGGGGGGGAAACATTCAGTACTTC
V: TRBV7-2; size: -; J: TRBJ1-1; D: -; CDR3: CASSLFRSTEAFF; DNA: TGTGCCAGCAGCTTATTTAGGAGCACTGAAGCTTTCTTT
V: TRBV11-2; size: -; J: TRBJ1-1; D: -; CDR3: CASSLDGGPTNTEAFF; DNA: TGTGCCAGCAGCTTAGATGGAGGACCGACGAACACTGAAGCTTTCTTT
V: TRBV5-6; size: few; J: TRBJ2-3; D: -; CDR3: CASTYEGAGDTQYF; DNA: TGTGCCAGCACCTACGAGGGCGCGGGGGATACGCAGTATTTT
V: TRBV27; size: -; J: TRBJ2-5; D: -; CDR3: CASSFRRTGETQYF; DNA: TGTGCCAGCAGTTTCCGCAGGACCGGAGAGACCCAGTACTTC
V: TRBV19; size: -; J: TRBJ1-2; D: TRBD1; CDR3: CATRDRGLRNGYTF; DNA: TGTGCCACAAGAGACAGGGGCCTTCGGAATGGCTACACCTTC
V: TRBV6-5; size: -; J: TRBJ2-7; D: -; CDR3: CASSPRGDFYEQYF; DNA: TGTGCCAGCAGTCCCCGCGGGGATTTCTACGAGCAGTACTTC
V: TRBV6-5; size: -; J: TRBJ2-1; D: -; CDR3: CASSYSRGPFYNEQFF; DNA: TGTGCCAGCAGTTACTCCCGAGGGCCATTCTACAATGAGCAGTTCTTC
V: TRBV10-2; size: -; J: TRBJ1-6; D: -; CDR3: CASTSGGSPLHF; DNA: TGCGCCAGCACCAGCGGAGGTTCACCCCTCCACTTT
V: TRBV11-1; size: few; J: TRBJ1-1; D: -; CDR3: CASSLWGTPEAFF; DNA: TGTGCCAGCAGCTTATGGGGAACTCCAGAAGCTTTCTTT
V: TRBV15; size: -; J: TRBJ2-5; D: TRBD2; CDR3: CATSRDPSGGEETQYF; DNA: TGTGCCACCAGCAGAGATCCTAGCGGGGGGGAAGAGACCCAGTACTTC
V: TRBV20-1; size: -; J: TRBJ1-6; D: -; CDR3: CSARSRAGLHF; DNA: TGCAGTGCTAGAAGCAGGGCTGGCCTCCACTTT
V: TRBV19; size: -; J: TRBJ2-1; D: -; CDR3: CASSSPGQFVPYNEQFF; DNA: TGTGCCAGTAGCTCCCCTGGACAATTTGTTCCCTACAATGAGCAGTTCTTC
V: TRBV12-3/TRBV12-4; size: -; J: TRBJ2-1; D: TRBD2; CDR3: CASSTRPYAGGSYNEQFF; DNA: TGTGCCAGCAGTACCCGCCCCTATGCGGGGGGGAGTTACAATGAGCAGTTCTTC
V: TRBV2; size: -; J: TRBJ2-1; D: TRBD2; CDR3: CASYKSSGGDYNEQFF; DNA: TGTGCCAGCTATAAATCGAGCGGGGGGGACTACAATGAGCAGTTCTTC
V: TRBV12-3/TRBV12-4; size: -; J: TRBJ1-5; D: -; CDR3: CASSSLVWGAGQPQHF; DNA: TGTGCCAGCAGTTCCCTGGTGTGGGGCGCTGGCCAGCCCCAGCATTTT
V: TRBV6-1; size: -; J: TRBJ2-3; D: -; CDR3: CASSEASLGTDTQYF; DNA: TGTGCCAGCAGTGAAGCTAGCCTAGGCACAGATACGCAGTATTTT
V: TRBV7-9; size: few; J: TRBJ2-3; D: -; CDR3: CASSFPGSDTQYF; DNA: TGTGCCAGCAGCTTCCCGGGGTCCGATACGCAGTATTTT
V: TRBV27; size: -; J: TRBJ2-3; D: -; CDR3: CASSSEGLQSDTQYF; DNA: TGTGCCAGCAGTTCTGAGGGTTTACAATCGGATACGCAGTATTTT
V: TRBV2; size: -; J: TRBJ2-3; D: TRBD1; CDR3: CATPGQFTDTQYF; DNA: TGTGCCACCCCGGGACAGTTCACAGATACGCAGTATTTT
V: TRBV12-3/TRBV12-4; size: -; J: TRBJ2-1; D: -; CDR3: CASSSGNPGHNEQFF; DNA: TGTGCCAGCAGTTCCGGAAACCCGGGCCACAATGAGCAGTTCTTC
V: TRBV7-6; size: many; J: TRBJ2-5; D: TRBD2; CDR3: CASSSAGGQETQYF; DNA: TGTGCCAGCAGCTCAGCGGGGGGACAAGAGACCCAGTACTTC
V: TRBV7-6; size: few; J: TRBJ1-1; D: -; CDR3: CASSQPDRGRTEAFF; DNA: TGTGCCAGCAGCCAACCCGACCGGGGGCGGACTGAAGCTTTCTTT
V: TRBV19; size: few; J: TRBJ2-1; D: TRBD2; CDR3: CASSIVGLAGDNEQFF; DNA: TGTGCCAGTAGTATAGTGGGACTAGCGGGGGACAATGAGCAGTTCTTC
V: TRBV10-3; size: once; J: TRBJ1-4; D: -; CDR3: CAISGGRDVNEKLFF; DNA: TGTGCCATCAGTGGAGGACGGGACGTTAATGAAAAACTGTTTTTT
V: TRBV7-6; size: -; J: TRBJ1-5; D: -; CDR3: CASSHPGGAQPQHF; DNA: TGTGCCAGCAGCCATCCCGGGGGGGCCCAGCCCCAGCATTTT
V: TRBV5-8; size: few; J: TRBJ2-5; D: TRBD1; CDR3: CASSFGQAFSQETQYF; DNA: TGTGCCAGCAGCTTCGGACAGGCGTTTTCCCAAGAGACCCAGTACTTC
V: TRBV27; size: -; J: TRBJ2-7; D: -; CDR3: CASSLTTPGWAYYEQYF; DNA: TGTGCCAGCAGTCTCACGACTCCGGGTTGGGCTTACTACGAGCAGTACTTC
V: TRBV7-9; size: -; J: TRBJ2-3; D: -; CDR3: CASIRWSTDTQYF; DNA: TGTGCCAGCATAAGATGGAGCACAGATACGCAGTATTTT
V: TRBV9; size: once; J: TRBJ1-3; D: -; CDR3: CASSVSSTRGLSSGNTIYF; DNA: TGTGCCAGCAGCGTATCCTCGACCAGGGGCCTATCCTCTGGAAACACCATATATTTT
V: TRBV7-8; size: -; J: TRBJ2-1; D: TRBD2; CDR3: CASSLGTSTYNEQFF; DNA: TGTGCCAGCAGCTTAGGGACTAGCACCTACAATGAGCAGTTCTTC
V: TRBV15; size: -; J: TRBJ1-5; D: TRBD1; CDR3: CATRQGKGNQPQHF; DNA: TGTGCCACCCGACAGGGGAAGGGCAATCAGCCCCAGCATTTT
V: TRBV28; size: -; J: TRBJ1-5; D: TRBD1; CDR3: CASSFSRQGDQPQHF; DNA: TGTGCCAGCAGTTTTTCCAGACAGGGTGACCAGCCCCAGCATTTT
V: TRBV27; size: -; J: TRBJ1-2; D: -; CDR3: CASSLVTGPPLTF; DNA: TGTGCCAGCAGTTTAGTCACAGGGCCACCCTTGACCTTC
V: TRBV7-2; size: few; J: TRBJ1-1; D: -; CDR3: CASSPWGVGTEAFF; DNA: TGTGCCAGCAGCCCCTGGGGGGTAGGCACTGAAGCTTTCTTT
V: TRBV18; size: -; J: TRBJ2-3; D: -; CDR3: CASLRRDSPSTDTQYF; DNA: TGTGCCAGCTTGCGACGAGACAGCCCTAGCACAGATACGCAGTATTTT
V: TRBV19; size: few; J: TRBJ1-1; D: -; CDR3: CASTGRSGRNTEAFF; DNA: TGTGCCAGTACAGGGAGGAGTGGCCGGAACACTGAAGCTTTCTTT
V: TRBV5-1; size: -; J: TRBJ2-1; D: -; CDR3: CASSSAGAEQFF; DNA: TGCGCCAGCAGCTCGGCGGGGGCTGAGCAGTTCTTC
V: TRBV12-3/TRBV12-4; size: few; J: TRBJ1-1; D: -; CDR3: CASSPPGLGDTEAFF; DNA: TGTGCCAGCAGTCCGCCCGGCCTCGGCGACACTGAAGCTTTCTTT
V: TRBV7-6; size: many; J: TRBJ2-6; D: -; CDR3: CASSPRQSASGANVLTF; DNA: TGTGCCAGCAGTCCGAGGCAGTCCGCCTCTGGGGCCAACGTCCTGACTTTC
V: TRBV7-9; size: few; J: TRBJ2-1; D: -; CDR3: CASSTSLRGKTYNEQFF; DNA: TGTGCCAGCAGCACCTCGCTCCGGGGGAAGACCTACAATGAGCAGTTCTTC
V: TRBV6-5; size: few; J: TRBJ2-3; D: TRBD1; CDR3: CASSWRGQGATDTQYF; DNA: TGTGCCAGCAGTTGGAGAGGACAGGGGGCAACAGATACGCAGTATTTT
V: TRBV7-2; size: few; J: TRBJ2-5; D: -; CDR3: CASRSETQYF; DNA: TGTGCCAGCCGGTCGGAGACCCAGTACTTC
V: TRBV15; size: once; J: TRBJ1-1; D: -; CDR3: CATSRDLGIATEAFF; DNA: TGTGCCACCAGCAGAGATTTGGGGATTGCCACTGAAGCTTTCTTT
V: TRBV15; size: few; J: TRBJ2-1; D: TRBD1; CDR3: CATSDPGQVNNEQFF; DNA: TGTGCCACCAGCGACCCGGGACAGGTAAACAATGAGCAGTTCTTC
V: TRBV5-1; size: -; J: TRBJ1-1; D: -; CDR3: CASSLGGRDMNTEAFF; DNA: TGCGCCAGCAGCTTAGGTGGACGGGACATGAACACTGAAGCTTTCTTT
V: TRBV5-4; size: many; J: TRBJ2-5; D: TRBD2; CDR3: CASSPSTSGQETQYF; DNA: TGTGCCAGCAGCCCCTCGACTAGCGGCCAAGAGACCCAGTACTTC
V: TRBV9; size: -; J: TRBJ2-3; D: -; CDR3: CASSVRGAEGTDTQYF; DNA: TGTGCCAGCAGCGTACGGGGGGCTGAGGGCACAGATACGCAGTATTTT
V: TRBV10-2; size: -; J: TRBJ2-6; D: -; CDR3: CASLTRSPGANVLTF; DNA: TGCGCCAGCCTCACAAGGTCCCCTGGGGCCAACGTCCTGACTTTC
V: TRBV29-1; size: once; J: TRBJ2-5; D: TRBD1; CDR3: CSVVTGTGFETQYF; DNA: TGCAGCGTTGTTACCGGGACAGGGTTTGAGACCCAGTACTTC
V: TRBV11-2; size: few; J: TRBJ2-1; D: -; CDR3: CASSLGFGPYEQFF; DNA: TGTGCCAGCAGCTTAGGGTTCGGGCCTTACGAGCAGTTCTTC
V: TRBV27; size: -; J: TRBJ1-5; D: TRBD1; CDR3: CASSLSTGVRQPQHF; DNA: TGTGCCAGCAGTTTATCCACAGGGGTTCGTCAGCCCCAGCATTTT
V: TRBV12-3/TRBV12-4; size: -; J: TRBJ1-5; D: -; CDR3: CASSFRERENSNQPQHF; DNA: TGTGCCAGCAGTTTCAGGGAACGGGAAAATAGCAATCAGCCCCAGCATTTT
V: TRBV19; size: many; J: TRBJ2-2; D: TRBD2; CDR3: CASTPGGNTGELFF; DNA: TGTGCCAGTACCCCGGGGGGGAACACCGGGGAGCTGTTTTTT
V: TRBV27; size: few; J: TRBJ2-3; D: TRBD2; CDR3: CASSPGTSPTDTQYF; DNA: TGTGCCAGCAGTCCCGGGACTAGCCCAACAGATACGCAGTATTTT
V: TRBV2; size: -; J: TRBJ2-7; D: -; CDR3: CANSGRSTYEQYF; DNA: TGTGCCAACAGTGGGCGGAGTACCTACGAGCAGTACTTC
V: TRBV28; size: -; J: TRBJ2-6; D: -; CDR3: CASSSKGSGANVLTF; DNA: TGTGCCAGCAGTTCGAAGGGCTCTGGGGCCAACGTCCTGACTTTC
V: TRBV2; size: once; J: TRBJ2-2; D: TRBD1; CDR3: CASSGGTGVNTGELFF; DNA: TGTGCCAGCAGTGGGGGGACAGGGGTGAACACCGGGGAGCTGTTTTTT
V: TRBV6-2/TRBV6-3; size: many; J: TRBJ2-5; D: TRBD1; CDR3: CASSKDRGRLAETQYF; DNA: TGTGCCAGCAGTAAAGACAGGGGGCGACTAGCCGAGACCCAGTACTTC
V: TRBV7-2; size: many; J: TRBJ2-7; D: -; CDR3: CASSPRFHEQYF; DNA: TGTGCCAGCAGCCCCCGGTTCCACGAGCAGTACTTC